These 4 T cell receptor beta chains were sequenced from one sample in a study of cytomegalovirus exposure and HLA in healthy donors. This PCR relied on a set of 60 Vbeta primers and 13 Jbeta primers. Sequencing was performed with immunoSEQ multiplex PCR; in TCRdb, only in-frame clones are kept and a portion is missing. Of about 130,000 clones listed, less than 80% are singletons. The sample consisted of PBMCs. The receptors were gathered from a woman between 45 and 60 years old in good health and CMV-seronegative.

This clone was counted a single time. The V gene is TRBV19, the J gene TRBJ1-2, with D possibly TRBD1 on 6 matching bases. Germline V gene sequence: CDR1 LNHDA, CDR2 SQIVND (reference sequence). V shed 3 bases and J shed 0 bases, with 11 bases lying between them. This CDR3 comprises 15 residues. Here the CDR3 DNA reads TGTGCCAGTAGTATTTGGACAGAAACTAACTATGGCTACACCTTC. Its protein is CASSIWTETNYGYTF.

The chain employs TRBV7-2 and TRBJ1-4, with TRBD1 identical over 8 bases. Germline CDR1 reads SGHTA; CDR2 reads FQGNSA. Trimming cost V 6 bases and J 8 bases; bases outside gene matches: 8. The CDR3 loop spans 14 amino acids. Here the CDR3 reads CASSFTGGGEKLFF. CDR3 coding DNA: TGTGCCAGCAGTTTTACAGGGGGAGGGGAAAAACTGTTTTTT. Together with reference TRBV7-2 and TRBJ1-4, the CDR3 gives the full variable domain: GAGVSQSPSNKVTEKGKDVELRCDPISGHTALYWYRQSLGQGLEFLIYFQGNSAPDKSGLPSDRFSAERTGGSVSTLTIQRTQQEDSAVYLCASSFTGGGEKLFFGSGTQLSVL.

The rearrangement uses TRBV9 and TRBJ2-3; 7 nucleotides line up with TRBD1. The germline V gene has CDR1 SGDLS and CDR2 YYNGEE. The CDR3 covers 14 residues. Unmatched junction bases numbered 1, after V lost 0 bases and J lost 3 bases. The CDR3 nucleotides read TGTGCCAGCAGCGTAGAACAGGGGACAGATACGCAGTATTTT. Encoded protein: CASSVEQGTDTQYF.

In this sample, this clone turned up a few times. V usage is TRBV5-1 and J usage is TRBJ2-5; 11 bases map to TRBD2. CDR1 and CDR2 from the germline V gene are SGHRS and YFSETQ. The V gene end was trimmed by 3 bases and the J gene end by 4 bases; junction bases not matched to a gene: 5. The CDR3 extends over 15 amino acids. CDR3 sequence (DNA): TGCGCCAGCAGCTCCTCTACTAGCGGGGGAGAGACCCAGTACTTC. Protein: CASSSSTSGGETQYF. The variable domain in full, completed from reference TRBV5-1 and TRBJ2-5, reads KAGVTQTPRYLIKTRGQQVTLSCSPISGHRSVSWYQQTPGQGLQFLFEYFSETQRNKGNFPGRFSGRQFSNSRSEMNVSTLELGDSALYLCASSSSTSGGETQYFGPGTRLLVL.